This is a list of T cell receptor beta chains from one sample in a study of blood T cell repertoires in COVID-19. Only in-frame clones appear in the TCRdb table, and some are missing; sequencing was by immunoSEQ multiplex PCR. The sample yields 130,000 or so clones, 77% seen once. The sequencing input was peripheral blood. Every receptor here comes from a human donor in a cohort sampled during active COVID-19. CDR3s leave out the opening cysteine and the closing phenylalanine or tryptophan. The order of the fields is J gene, V gene, CDR3 protein.

j_call: TRBJ2-1; v_call: TRBV4-1; cdr3_aa: ASSQGPSGISVSYNEQF
j_call: TRBJ2-7; v_call: TRBV4-2; cdr3_aa: ASSRSGQQYEQY
j_call: TRBJ2-2; v_call: TRBV2; cdr3_aa: ASSRTSGTTGELF
j_call: TRBJ1-5; v_call: TRBV14; cdr3_aa: ASSPKTGNQPQH
j_call: TRBJ1-1; v_call: TRBV4-1; cdr3_aa: ASSQGRGGSNTEAF
j_call: TRBJ2-7; v_call: TRBV28; cdr3_aa: ASSPEGLAGGLEQY
j_call: TRBJ1-5; v_call: TRBV25-1; cdr3_aa: ASSDHRQGSIQPQH
j_call: TRBJ2-7; v_call: TRBV30; cdr3_aa: AWSRQGFTYEQY
j_call: TRBJ1-4; v_call: TRBV27; cdr3_aa: ASSPQGTNEKLF
j_call: TRBJ2-7; v_call: TRBV27; cdr3_aa: ASSQAGAYYEQY
j_call: TRBJ1-1; v_call: TRBV7-9; cdr3_aa: ASSLKGAGHVTEAF